This is a list of T cell receptor beta chains from one sample in a study of radiotherapy plus CTLA-4 blockade in lung cancer. Sequencing used immunoSEQ multiplex PCR; TCRdb keeps in-frame clones, though not all of them. The table lists over 85,000 clones, around 80% of them singletons, with about 25% in the top ten. This sample comprised peripheral blood, obtained from a patient treated with radiotherapy plus ipilimumab. The receptors originated from a human donor with non-small cell lung cancer that progressed on radiotherapy plus ipilimumab. CDR3s include the opening cysteine and the closing phenylalanine or tryptophan. D genes are given only for firm matches. Rows may omit the clone size; those that give it use once, few, many or a size class.

clone_size	v_call	d_call	j_call	cdr3_aa	cdr3_nt
.	TRBV7-9	TRBD2	TRBJ2-5	CASSLEVGGRETQYF	TGTGCCAGCAGCTTAGAAGTGGGAGGGCGTGAGACCCAGTACTTC
.	TRBV30	.	TRBJ2-5	CAWSVRRGTGRETQYF	TGTGCCTGGAGTGTACGGCGCGGGACGGGGCGGGAGACCCAGTACTTC
.	TRBV28	.	TRBJ1-2	CASSLSEGLSYGYTF	TGTGCCAGCAGTTTATCGGAGGGTCTAAGCTATGGCTACACCTTC
.	TRBV9	TRBD1	TRBJ1-1	CASSAEAQGREAFF	TGTGCCAGCAGCGCAGAAGCACAGGGGCGTGAAGCTTTCTTT
.	TRBV4-2	.	TRBJ1-5	CASSQDLRTGSKHF	TGTGCCAGCAGCCAAGACCTTAGAACCGGGTCGAAGCATTTT
.	TRBV6-5	TRBD1	TRBJ2-1	CASSRPGQLNNEQFF	TGTGCCAGCAGCAGACCGGGACAGCTAAACAATGAGCAGTTCTTC
once	TRBV15	TRBD1	TRBJ2-1	CATSRDLSGQGYNEQFF	TGTGCCACCAGCAGAGATCTATCGGGACAGGGGTACAATGAGCAGTTCTTC
.	TRBV9	.	TRBJ2-3	CASSVEGPPDTQYF	TGTGCCAGCAGCGTAGAGGGGCCCCCAGATACGCAGTATTTT
.	TRBV10-3	.	TRBJ1-2	CANGGQLDYGYTF	TGTGCCAACGGCGGACAGCTCGACTATGGCTACACCTTC
.	TRBV5-6	.	TRBJ1-1	CASSLRGRPAEAFF	TGTGCCAGCAGCTTGAGGGGTCGGCCAGCTGAAGCTTTCTTT
.	TRBV9	.	TRBJ1-5	CASSPGVGASNQPQHF	TGTGCCAGCAGCCCAGGGGTGGGGGCAAGCAATCAGCCCCAGCATTTT
.	TRBV7-3	.	TRBJ1-1	CASSLDSSLYTEAFF	TGTGCCAGCAGCTTGGACAGTTCATTGTACACTGAAGCTTTCTTT
.	TRBV4-2	TRBD1	TRBJ2-2	CASSQAGTGVEKDTGELFF	TGTGCCAGCAGCCAAGCCGGGACAGGGGTGGAAAAGGACACCGGGGAGCTGTTTTTT
.	TRBV6-5	.	TRBJ1-2	CASRNDGGVGGYTF	TGTGCCAGCAGAAACGATGGTGGGGTTGGGGGCTACACCTTC
.	TRBV5-4	TRBD1	TRBJ2-1	CASSLGDRGHNEQFF	TGTGCCAGCAGCTTGGGGGACAGGGGGCACAATGAGCAGTTCTTC
.	TRBV5-1	TRBD1	TRBJ2-1	CASSSTGTESYNEQFF	TGCGCCAGCAGCTCTACCGGGACAGAGTCCTACAATGAGCAGTTCTTC
.	TRBV19	.	TRBJ2-6	CASSTPPVLRGANVLTF	TGTGCCAGTAGTACCCCCCCCGTGCTACGTGGGGCCAACGTCCTGACTTTC
.	TRBV7-9	.	TRBJ2-1	CASSLYGSLLQFF	TGTGCCAGCAGCTTATATGGATCCCTCTTGCAGTTCTTC
.	TRBV30	.	TRBJ1-4	CAWRGLDEKLFF	TGTGCCTGGAGGGGGCTTGATGAAAAACTGTTTTTT
.	TRBV6-1	.	TRBJ2-5	CASSRDTYQETQYF	TGTGCCAGCTCCCGGGACACTTACCAAGAGACCCAGTACTTC
.	TRBV2	TRBD1	TRBJ2-7	CASRTGGYEQYF	TGTGCCAGCAGGACAGGGGGCTACGAGCAGTACTTC
.	TRBV2	.	TRBJ2-7	CASSEGAGTGQYF	TGTGCCAGCAGTGAGGGGGCAGGAACTGGGCAGTACTTC
.	TRBV30	TRBD2	TRBJ2-7	CAWSKLAGVPEQYF	TGTGCCTGGAGCAAACTAGCGGGAGTCCCCGAGCAGTACTTC